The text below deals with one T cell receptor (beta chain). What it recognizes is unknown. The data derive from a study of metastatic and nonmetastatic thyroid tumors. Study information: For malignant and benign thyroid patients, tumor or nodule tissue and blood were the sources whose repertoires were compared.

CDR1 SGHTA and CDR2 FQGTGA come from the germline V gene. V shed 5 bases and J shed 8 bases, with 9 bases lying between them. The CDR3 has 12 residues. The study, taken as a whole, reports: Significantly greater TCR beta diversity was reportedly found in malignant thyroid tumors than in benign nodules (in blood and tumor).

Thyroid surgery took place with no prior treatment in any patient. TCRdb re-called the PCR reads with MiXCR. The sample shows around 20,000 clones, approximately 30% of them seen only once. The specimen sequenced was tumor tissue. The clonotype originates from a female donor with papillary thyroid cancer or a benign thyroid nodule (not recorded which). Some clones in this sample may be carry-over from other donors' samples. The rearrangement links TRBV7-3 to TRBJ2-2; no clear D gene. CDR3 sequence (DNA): TGTGCCAGCAGCCAGGACGCTGGGGAGCTGTTTTTT. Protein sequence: CASSQDAGELFF.